The clone carrying this T cell receptor (beta chain) was seen more than once but under ten times. Its antigen is not identified. This sample is drawn from a study of T cell repertoires in cytomegalovirus infection. At the level of the study: In public TCR beta signatures, there were indications of both CMV infection and matching HLA type. General observations from the study: Using cumulative public TCR beta family frequency, the authors identified those who carried CMV together with the relevant HLA.

One entry per CDR3 protein results from TCRdb running MiXCR on the reads. Here the sample spans about 900,000 distinct CDR3 sequences, roughly a third being singletons. The sequencing used cultured CD8+ T cells from PBMCs, collected from culture after CMV antigen stimulation. This TCR was sampled from a human donor in good health (CMV status not recorded). Some clones in this sample may be carry-over from other donors' samples.

In DNA, the CDR3 is TGTGCCAGCAGTTTAGGGGAGCACTATGGCTACACCTTC. It yields the protein CASSLGEHYGYTF. The rearrangement joins TRBV27 to TRBJ1-2; D gene uncertain. The V gene lost 2 bases and the J gene lost 3 bases, with 7 bases spanning the gap. The CDR3 loop spans 13 amino acids. The germline V gene has CDR1 MNHEY and CDR2 SMNVEV (reference sequence).